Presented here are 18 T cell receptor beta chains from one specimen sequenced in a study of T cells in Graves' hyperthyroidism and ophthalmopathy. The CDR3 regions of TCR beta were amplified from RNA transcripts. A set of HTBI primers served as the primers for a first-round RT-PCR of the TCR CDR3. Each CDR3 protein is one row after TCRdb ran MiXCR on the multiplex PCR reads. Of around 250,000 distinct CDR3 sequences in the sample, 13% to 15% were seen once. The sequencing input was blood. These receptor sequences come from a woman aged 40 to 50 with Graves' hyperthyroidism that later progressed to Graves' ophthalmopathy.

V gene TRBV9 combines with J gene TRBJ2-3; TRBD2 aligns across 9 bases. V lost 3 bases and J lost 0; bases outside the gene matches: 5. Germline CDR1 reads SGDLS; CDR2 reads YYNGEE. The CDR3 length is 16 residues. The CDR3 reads CASSALAGSSTDTQYF. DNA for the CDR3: TGTGCCAGCAGCGCCCTAGCGGGGTCTAGCACAGATACGCAGTATTTT.

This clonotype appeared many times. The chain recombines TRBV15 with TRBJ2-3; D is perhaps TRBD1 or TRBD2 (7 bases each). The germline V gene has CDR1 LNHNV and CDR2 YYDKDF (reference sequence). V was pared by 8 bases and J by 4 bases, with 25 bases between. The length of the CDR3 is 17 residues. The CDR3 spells CATLSVASGGGADTQYF. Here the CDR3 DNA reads TGTGCCACCCTAAGCGTGGCTAGCGGAGGGGGCGCAGATACGCAGTATTTT.

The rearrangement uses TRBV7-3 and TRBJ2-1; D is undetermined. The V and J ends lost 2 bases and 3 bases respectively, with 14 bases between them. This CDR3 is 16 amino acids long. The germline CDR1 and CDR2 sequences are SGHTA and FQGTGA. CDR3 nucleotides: TGTGCCAGCAGCTTATTTCACGGCACGAGCTACAATGAGCAGTTCTTC. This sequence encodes CASSLFHGTSYNEQFF.

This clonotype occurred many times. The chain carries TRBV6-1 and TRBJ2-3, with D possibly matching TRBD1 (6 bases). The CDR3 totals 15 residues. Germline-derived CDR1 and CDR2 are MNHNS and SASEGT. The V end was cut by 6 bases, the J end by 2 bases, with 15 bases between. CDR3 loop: CASSLTGELTDTQYF. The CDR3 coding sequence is TGTGCCAGCAGCTTGACAGGAGAACTCACAGATACGCAGTATTTT.

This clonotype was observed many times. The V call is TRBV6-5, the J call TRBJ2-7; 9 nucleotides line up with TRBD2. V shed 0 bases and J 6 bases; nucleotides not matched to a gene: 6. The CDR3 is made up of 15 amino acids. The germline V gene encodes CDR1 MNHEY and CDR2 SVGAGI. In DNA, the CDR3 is TGTGCCAGCAGTTACTCGGGTAGCGGGAGAGTCGAGCAGTACTTC. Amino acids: CASSYSGSGRVEQYF.

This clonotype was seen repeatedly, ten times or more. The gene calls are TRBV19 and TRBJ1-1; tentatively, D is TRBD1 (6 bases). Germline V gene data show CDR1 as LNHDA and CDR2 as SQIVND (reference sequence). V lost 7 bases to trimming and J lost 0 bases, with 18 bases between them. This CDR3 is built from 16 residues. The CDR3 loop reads CASTPRGGVMNTEAFF. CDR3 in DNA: TGTGCCAGTACCCCTAGGGGGGGGGTCATGAACACTGAAGCTTTCTTT.

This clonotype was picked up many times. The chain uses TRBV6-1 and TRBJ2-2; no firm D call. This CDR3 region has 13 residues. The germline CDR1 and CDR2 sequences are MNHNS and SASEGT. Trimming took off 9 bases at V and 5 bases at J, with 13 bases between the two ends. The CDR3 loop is CASLQLWTGELFF. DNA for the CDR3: TGTGCCAGTCTACAGTTATGGACCGGGGAGCTGTTTTTT.

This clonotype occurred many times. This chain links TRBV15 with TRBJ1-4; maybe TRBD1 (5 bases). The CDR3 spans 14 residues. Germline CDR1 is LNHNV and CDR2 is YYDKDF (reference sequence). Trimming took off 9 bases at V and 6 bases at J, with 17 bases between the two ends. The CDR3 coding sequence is TGTGCCACTCGCTTGGGGCAGTCGTATGAAAAACTGTTTTTT. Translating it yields CATRLGQSYEKLFF.

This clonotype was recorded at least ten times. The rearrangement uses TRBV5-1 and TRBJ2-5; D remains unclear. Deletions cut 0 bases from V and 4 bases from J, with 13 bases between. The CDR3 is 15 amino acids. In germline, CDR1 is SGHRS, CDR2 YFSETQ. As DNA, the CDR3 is TGCGCCAGCAGCTTGGGTCTAGGGCAATTAGAGACCCAGTACTTC. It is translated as CASSLGLGQLETQYF.

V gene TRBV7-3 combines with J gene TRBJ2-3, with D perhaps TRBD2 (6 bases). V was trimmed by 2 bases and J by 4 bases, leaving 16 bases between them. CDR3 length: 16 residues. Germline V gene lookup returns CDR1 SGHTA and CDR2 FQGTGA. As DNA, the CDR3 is TGTGCCAGCAGCTTAGTAGGAGGGTTGATCGCAGATACGCAGTATTTT. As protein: CASSLVGGLIADTQYF.

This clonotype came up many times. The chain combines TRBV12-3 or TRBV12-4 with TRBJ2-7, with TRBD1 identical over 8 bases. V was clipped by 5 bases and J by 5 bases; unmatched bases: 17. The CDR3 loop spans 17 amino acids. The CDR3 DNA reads TGTGCCAGCAGTCCGTTCAATTCAGGGGGCTTAACCGACGAGCAGTACTTC. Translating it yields CASSPFNSGGLTDEQYF.

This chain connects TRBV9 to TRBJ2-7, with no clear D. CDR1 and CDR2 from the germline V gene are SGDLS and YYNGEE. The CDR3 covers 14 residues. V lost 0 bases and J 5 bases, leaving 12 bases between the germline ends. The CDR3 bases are TGTGCCAGCAGCGTAGATGGTAAGATCAACGAGCAGTACTTC. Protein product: CASSVDGKINEQYF.

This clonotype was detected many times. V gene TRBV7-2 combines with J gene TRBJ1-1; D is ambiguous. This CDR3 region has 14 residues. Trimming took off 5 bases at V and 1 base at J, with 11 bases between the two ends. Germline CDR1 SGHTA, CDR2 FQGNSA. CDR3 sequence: CASSPRGRNTEAFF. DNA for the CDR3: TGTGCCAGCAGCCCCCGGGGAAGGAACACTGAAGCTTTCTTT.

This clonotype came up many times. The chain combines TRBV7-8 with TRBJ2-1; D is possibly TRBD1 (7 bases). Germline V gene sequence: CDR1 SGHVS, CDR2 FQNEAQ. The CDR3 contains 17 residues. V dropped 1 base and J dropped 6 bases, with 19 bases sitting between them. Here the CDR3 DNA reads TGTGCCAGCAGCTTAGAAGGGGCCAGGGGGGATGGCAATGAGCAGTTCTTC. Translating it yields CASSLEGARGDGNEQFF.

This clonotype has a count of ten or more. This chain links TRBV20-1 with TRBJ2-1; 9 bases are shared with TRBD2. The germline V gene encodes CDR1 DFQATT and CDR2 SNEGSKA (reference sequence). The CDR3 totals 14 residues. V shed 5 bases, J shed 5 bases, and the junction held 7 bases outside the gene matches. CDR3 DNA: TGCAGTGCTGCAAGGGCGGGAGGGGACAATGAGCAGTTCTTC. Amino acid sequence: CSAARAGGDNEQFF.

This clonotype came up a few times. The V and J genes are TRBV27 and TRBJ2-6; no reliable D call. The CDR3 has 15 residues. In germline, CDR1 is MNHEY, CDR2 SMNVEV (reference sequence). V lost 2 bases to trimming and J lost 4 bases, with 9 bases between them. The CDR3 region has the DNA TGTGCCAGCAGTTTAGGCGTAACGGGGGCCAACGTCCTGACTTTC. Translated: CASSLGVTGANVLTF.

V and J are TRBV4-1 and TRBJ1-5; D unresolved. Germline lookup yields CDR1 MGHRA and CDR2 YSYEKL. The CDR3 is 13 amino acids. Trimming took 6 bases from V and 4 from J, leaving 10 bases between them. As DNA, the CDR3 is TGCGCCAGCAGTCGCACCTTAAATCAGCCCCAGCATTTT. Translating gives CASSRTLNQPQHF.

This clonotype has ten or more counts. DNA for the CDR3: TGTGCCAGCAGTTTATACCCCGCGAGTGAGGGCGAGCAGTACTTC. Amino acid sequence: CASSLYPASEGEQYF. V usage is TRBV28 and J usage is TRBJ2-7, with a tentative D call TRBD2 (5 bases). The germline V and J ends were trimmed by 1 base and 6 bases, with 16 bases remaining between them. Germline CDR1 MDHEN, CDR2 SYDVKM. The CDR3 runs to 15 residues.